The 18 T cell receptor beta chains below come from one sample, sequenced in a study of cytomegalovirus exposure and HLA in healthy donors. Libraries were prepared by immunoSEQ multiplex PCR; TCRdb keeps only in-frame clonotypes and omits some of them. The table has 300,000 to 450,000 clones, approximately 90% seen once. Sequencing used PBMCs. The source is a woman younger than 30 in good health and CMV-seronegative.

The chain uses TRBV5-1 and TRBJ1-3; D gene uncertain. The ends were cut back, 5 bases at V and 0 bases at J, with 12 bases in the middle. CDR1 is SGHRS and CDR2 is YFSETQ in the germline V gene. This CDR3 is built from 15 residues. The CDR3 DNA reads TGCGCCAGCAGACCAGGCCCCGACTCTGGAAACACCATATATTTT. Encoded protein: CASRPGPDSGNTIYF.

This chain joins TRBV7-9 and TRBJ2-7; possibly TRBD1 or TRBD2 for D (9 bases each). From germline, CDR1 is SEHNR and CDR2 FQNEAQ (reference sequence). This CDR3 is 19 amino acids long. V lost 2 bases and J 5 bases, leaving 28 bases between the germline ends. The CDR3 DNA reads as TGTGCCAGCAGCTTACGGACAGGGGTAAAGGTAGCGGGAGACAACGAGCAGTACTTC. Translation gives CASSLRTGVKVAGDNEQYF.

The chain recombines TRBV28 with TRBJ2-2; TRBD1 is a possible D gene (7 bases). The CDR3 loop spans 17 amino acids. V lost 6 bases and J 3 bases, leaving 20 bases between the germline ends. CDR1 and CDR2 from the germline V gene are MDHEN and SYDVKM. CDR3 sequence: CASSPTLRGQHTGELFF. CDR3 DNA sequence: TGTGCCAGCAGCCCCACATTGCGGGGACAGCACACCGGGGAGCTGTTTTTT.

The V call is TRBV15, the J call TRBJ1-4; a weak D match, TRBD1 (6 bases). Germline values: CDR1 LNHNV, CDR2 YYDKDF (reference sequence). V was pared by 2 bases and J by 0 bases, with 7 bases between. This CDR3 is 15 amino acids long. The CDR3 coding sequence is TGTGCCACCAGCAGAAGGGGGACAACTAATGAAAAACTGTTTTTT. Its translation: CATSRRGTTNEKLFF.

This clone was detected once. V and J are TRBV27 and TRBJ1-1; 11 positions agree with TRBD1. CDR1 and CDR2 (germline): MNHEY, SMNVEV (reference sequence). With V trimmed by 7 bases and J by 4 bases, 11 bases remained unmatched. This CDR3 has 16 residues. The CDR3 coding sequence is TGTGCCAGCACTGACCTTAAGGACAGGGGGCCCACTGAAGCTTTCTTT. As protein: CASTDLKDRGPTEAFF.

V usage is TRBV6-5 and J usage is TRBJ1-2; TRBD1 might be the D (6 bases). The length of the CDR3 is 13 residues. Germline V gene data show CDR1 as MNHEY and CDR2 as SVGAGI. Trimming took off 4 bases at V and 5 bases at J, with 11 bases between the two ends. Here the CDR3 reads CASSSHRVYGYTF. Written as DNA, the CDR3 is TGTGCCAGCAGTTCACACAGGGTTTATGGCTACACCTTC.

The chain combines TRBV28 with TRBJ1-6; D is unclear. The CDR3 sequence is 15 residues long. Germline CDR1 MDHEN, CDR2 SYDVKM. V dropped 2 bases and J dropped 10 bases, with 15 bases sitting between them. CDR3 loop: CASSLMRRVGSPLHF. CDR3 nucleotide sequence: TGTGCCAGCAGTTTAATGAGGCGAGTTGGATCACCCCTCCACTTT. Full variable domain (missing parts from reference TRBV28 and TRBJ1-6): DVKVTQSSRYLVKRTGEKVFLECVQDMDHENMFWYRQDPGLGLRLIYFSYDVKMKEKGDIPEGYSVSREKKERFSLILESASTNQTSMYLCASSLMRRVGSPLHFGNGTRLTVT.

This rearrangement joins TRBV5-1 to TRBJ2-1; 11 nucleotides agree with TRBD2. This CDR3 is 18 amino acids long. CDR1 is SGHRS, CDR2 YFSETQ, per germline. The ends lost 0 bases at V and 4 bases at J; junction bases unmatched: 9. The CDR3 nucleotides read TGCGCCAGCAGCTTGGGACTACTAGCGGGAGATCCTTACAATGAGCAGTTCTTC. Protein sequence: CASSLGLLAGDPYNEQFF.

CDR3 sequence: CASSGRQGATEAFF. The CDR3 nucleotides read TGTGCCAGCAGCGGACGGCAGGGGGCCACTGAAGCTTTCTTT. J is TRBJ1-1 and V is TRBV9; 8 nucleotides match TRBD1. V shed 3 bases and J 4 bases; nucleotides not matched to a gene: 5. The CDR3 has 14 amino acids. Germline values: CDR1 SGDLS, CDR2 YYNGEE.

This sequence joins TRBV7-3 and TRBJ2-3, with a tentative D call TRBD2 (5 bases). V lost 6 bases and J lost 6, with 13 bases in between. There are 13 residues in the CDR3. The germline gives CDR1 SGHTA, CDR2 FQGTGA. CDR3 region: CASSRQRKDTQYF. The DNA for the CDR3 is TGTGCCAGCAGTCGCCAGCGGAAGGATACGCAGTATTTT.

This CDR3 reads CASSLRRLAGPDTQYF. CDR3 in DNA: TGTGCCAGCAGCTTGAGAAGGCTAGCGGGACCAGATACGCAGTATTTT. This chain uses TRBV7-2 with TRBJ2-3; 9 nucleotides match TRBD2. CDR1 SGHTA and CDR2 FQGNSA come from the germline V gene. CDR3 length equals 16 residues. The ends lost 3 bases at V and 4 bases at J; junction bases unmatched: 8. Drawing the rest from reference TRBV7-2 and TRBJ2-3, the complete variable domain is GAGVSQSPSNKVTEKGKDVELRCDPISGHTALYWYRQSLGQGLEFLIYFQGNSAPDKSGLPSDRFSAERTGGSVSTLTIQRTQQEDSAVYLCASSLRRLAGPDTQYFGPGTRLTVL.

The genes are TRBV19 and TRBJ1-2; the D is unclear. The CDR3 runs 14 residues. Germline V CDR1 and CDR2: LNHDA, SQIVND (reference sequence). Trimming took off 6 bases at V and 7 bases at J, with 18 bases between the two ends. In DNA form, the CDR3 reads TGTGCCAGTAGCGATTCGGTCGGCAAGCGTGGCTACACCTTC. Its translation is CASSDSVGKRGYTF.

The rearrangement joins TRBV28 to TRBJ2-7; 8 bases line up with TRBD2. The V segment lost 3 bases and the J segment 2 bases; nucleotides outside the gene matches: 6. The germline V gene encodes CDR1 MDHEN and CDR2 SYDVKM. This CDR3 is 15 amino acids long. This CDR3 reads CASSFGGATTYEQYF. CDR3 bases: TGTGCCAGCAGTTTCGGGGGGGCGACGACCTACGAGCAGTACTTC.

This clone has just a few counts. V and J are TRBV9 and TRBJ1-2, with TRBD1 matching 8 bases. This CDR3 spans 15 amino acids. Germline assignment: CDR1 SGDLS and CDR2 YYNGEE. The ends lost 4 bases at V and 0 bases at J; junction bases unmatched: 5. CDR3 nucleotides: TGTGCCAGCAGCCCCAGGACAGGGCCTAACTATGGCTACACCTTC. This codes for CASSPRTGPNYGYTF. Based on the CDR3 plus reference TRBV9 and TRBJ1-2, the full variable domain is DSGVTQTPKHLITATGQRVTLRCSPRSGDLSVYWYQQSLDQGLQFLIQYYNGEERAKGNILERFSAQQFPDLHSELNLSSLELGDSALYFCASSPRTGPNYGYTFGSGTRLTVV.

Notes on this clone: This CDR3 is also generated by other DNA sequences in the sample. The chain links TRBV6-5 to TRBJ1-2; 8 bases are a match to TRBD1. After removal of 0 bases from V and 4 bases from J, the junction contained 4 bases not matched to a gene. Germline CDR1 is MNHEY and CDR2 is SVGAGI. The CDR3 is 15 amino acids. The CDR3 sequence is CASSYSAGGSYGYTF. For the CDR3, the DNA is TGTGCCAGCAGTTACTCTGCAGGGGGCAGCTATGGCTACACCTTC.

This rearrangement joins TRBV19 to TRBJ1-5, with unresolved D. V shed 5 bases and J shed 0 bases, with 17 bases lying between them. The CDR3 length is 17 residues. Germline CDR1 is LNHDA and CDR2 is SQIVND (reference sequence). CDR3 protein: CASSASGRLYSNQPQHF. The CDR3, as DNA: TGTGCCAGTAGTGCCTCCGGCAGGTTGTATAGCAATCAGCCCCAGCATTTT.

The genes are TRBV7-9 and TRBJ2-1; the match to TRBD2 covers 9 bases. Unmatched junction bases numbered 8, after V lost 1 base and J lost 7 bases. The CDR3 has 16 residues. CDR1 SEHNR and CDR2 FQNEAQ come from the germline V gene (reference sequence). CDR3 loop: CASSLVAGGPRNEQFF. The CDR3 coding sequence is TGTGCCAGCAGCTTAGTGGCGGGAGGGCCTCGGAATGAGCAGTTCTTC.

V and J are TRBV10-1 and TRBJ2-7; the D gene is possibly TRBD2 (6 bases). Trimming removed 5 bases at V and 2 bases at J, with 13 bases between. CDR1 is WNHNN and CDR2 is SYGVQD in the germline V gene (reference sequence). The CDR3 runs to 14 residues. The CDR3 sequence is CASSWTTTPYEQYF. CDR3 sequence (DNA): TGCGCCAGCAGTTGGACTACCACTCCCTACGAGCAGTACTTC.